This T cell receptor beta chain was identified in a study of early T cells in non-severe SARS-CoV-2 infection. Study-wide background: The sequenced material was bulk RNA from unsorted whole blood, and its chains were unpaired.

Overall study findings and caveats: Matching with VDJdb favored anti-spike CD8 responses (missing private and CD4 specificities).

This CDR3 is 12 amino acids long. Unmatched junction bases numbered 4, after V lost 6 bases and J lost 3 bases. Germline V CDR1 and CDR2: SQVTM, ANQGSEA. Each cDNA molecule carried a unique molecular identifier. TCRdb used MiXCR to reprocess the 5' RACE reads, holding one entry per CDR3 protein. Of roughly 38,000 distinct CDR3 sequences in the sample, around 5.1% are singletons; the top ten hold about 4.2%. In this sample, this clonotype turned up many times. The antigen remains unidentified. The specimen was whole blood, collected at baseline. V is TRBV29-1 and J is TRBJ2-7; TRBD1 matches 8 bases. The sequence derives from an adult who was a healthcare worker with PCR-confirmed SARS-CoV-2 infection or an uninfected control (not recorded which). The CDR3 coding sequence is TGCAGCGTCGCCGGGACAGGCTACGAGCAGTACTTC. The encoded protein is CSVAGTGYEQYF.